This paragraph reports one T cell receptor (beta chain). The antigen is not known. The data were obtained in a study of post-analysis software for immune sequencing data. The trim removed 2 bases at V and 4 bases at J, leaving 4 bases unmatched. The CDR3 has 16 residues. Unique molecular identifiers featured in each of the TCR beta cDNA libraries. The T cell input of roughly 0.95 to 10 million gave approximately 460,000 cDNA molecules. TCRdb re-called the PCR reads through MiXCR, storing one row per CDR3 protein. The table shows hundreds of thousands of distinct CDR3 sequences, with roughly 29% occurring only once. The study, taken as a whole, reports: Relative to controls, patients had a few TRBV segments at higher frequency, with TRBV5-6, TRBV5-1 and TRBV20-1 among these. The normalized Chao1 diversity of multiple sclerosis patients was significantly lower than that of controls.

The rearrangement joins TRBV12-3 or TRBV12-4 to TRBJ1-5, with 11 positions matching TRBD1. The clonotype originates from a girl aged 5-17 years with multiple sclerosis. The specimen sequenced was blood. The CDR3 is CASSLLGTGGNQPQHF. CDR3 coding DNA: TGTGCCAGCAGTTTATTGGGGACAGGGGGAAATCAGCCCCAGCATTTT.